This T cell receptor (beta chain) was retrieved from a study of multiple sclerosis patients with progressive multifocal leukoencephalopathy. The study, taken as a whole, reports: Expanded clones at PML onset predated and persisted through natalizumab therapy.

Sequencing was at survey level. Measured with immunoSEQ multiplex PCR; TCRdb has only the in-frame clones, and not every one. There are fewer than 40,000 clones in the sample; about nine tenths occur only once, and approximately 1.5% lies in the top ten. A word on this clone: Its antigen is not known.

Time point of the sample: before natalizumab initiation. All PML patients were female, and all patients had earlier interferon beta. CDR1 and CDR2 from the germline V gene are SGHAT and FQNNGV. The CDR3 spans 14 residues. V was pared by 2 bases and J by 3 bases, with 7 bases between. What was sequenced was PBMCs. The rearrangement links TRBV11-2 to TRBJ2-2, with D possibly being TRBD2 (5 bases). The receptor was derived from a human donor with multiple sclerosis. The CDR3 region is CASSLIGDTGELFF. The CDR3, as DNA: TGTGCCAGCAGCTTAATCGGGGACACCGGGGAGCTGTTTTTT.